The 21 T cell receptor beta chains in this list originate from one sample, sequenced in a study of OX40 agonist ivuxolimab in advanced cancers. TCRdb keeps only in-frame clones here, not all; method: immunoSEQ multiplex PCR. This sample carries roughly 120,000 clones, 80% to 90% of them seen once, and the ten largest clones take around 0.55%. The source material was CD4+ or CD8+ T cells sorted from blood, sampled in a trial of the OX40 agonist ivuxolimab. The receptors derive from an adult with an advanced solid tumor such as melanoma, head and neck, liver or kidney cancer.

This sequence joins TRBV6-5 and TRBJ1-4; no clear D. Germline V gene sequence: CDR1 MNHEY, CDR2 SVGAGI. The V end was cut by 8 bases, the J end by 5 bases, with 12 bases between. This CDR3 spans 13 amino acids. The CDR3 reads CASGRGLNEKLFF. In DNA form, the CDR3 reads TGTGCCAGCGGTCGAGGTTTGAATGAAAAACTGTTTTTT.

V gene TRBV28 combines with J gene TRBJ2-7, with D possibly being TRBD1 or TRBD2 (7 bases each). Germline V gene data show CDR1 as MDHEN and CDR2 as SYDVKM. The CDR3 consists of 15 residues. With 5 bases removed from V and 3 bases from J, the gap between germline ends came to 17 bases. CDR3 in amino acids: CASSAGEGAVYEQYF. CDR3 DNA: TGTGCCAGCAGTGCGGGGGAGGGGGCTGTCTACGAGCAGTACTTC. Together with reference TRBV28 and TRBJ2-7, the CDR3 gives the full variable domain: DVKVTQSSRYLVKRTGEKVFLECVQDMDHENMFWYRQDPGLGLRLIYFSYDVKMKEKGDIPEGYSVSREKKERFSLILESASTNQTSMYLCASSAGEGAVYEQYFGPGTRLTVT.

The rearrangement joins TRBV5-1 to TRBJ1-6; 8 positions match TRBD1. The CDR3 loop spans 14 amino acids. The V segment lost 7 bases and the J segment 8 bases; nucleotides outside the gene matches: 8. The germline CDR1 and CDR2 sequences are SGHRS and YFSETQ. This chain's CDR3 is CASGRQGADSPLHF. CDR3 coding DNA: TGCGCCAGCGGCAGGCAGGGGGCTGATTCACCCCTCCACTTT.

V is TRBV7-4 and J is TRBJ1-5; unclear D gene. Germline V gene sequence: CDR1 SGHVT, CDR2 SQSDAQ. The CDR3 contains 13 residues. Trimming took 5 bases from V and 4 from J, leaving 9 bases between them. CDR3 residues: CASSPSGNQPQHF. CDR3 nucleotide sequence: TGTGCCAGCAGCCCGTCGGGGAATCAGCCCCAGCATTTT.

V usage is TRBV5-1 and J usage is TRBJ1-1, with D unclear. Trimming took off 0 bases at V and 8 bases at J, with 8 bases between the two ends. The germline CDR1 and CDR2 sequences are SGHRS and YFSETQ. The CDR3 totals 12 residues. Written as DNA, the CDR3 is TGCGCCAGCAGCTTGGACAGAGAGGAAGCTTTCTTT. Translation gives CASSLDREEAFF.

The J gene is TRBJ1-3, the V gene TRBV30; no clear D. Per the germline V gene, CDR1 is GTSNPN and CDR2 is SVGIG (reference sequence). The CDR3 length is 15 residues. V shed 2 bases and J shed 0 bases, with 11 bases lying between them. CDR3 bases: TGTGCCTGGAGTCAAGGGTTTAACTCTGGAAACACCATATATTTT. This translates into CAWSQGFNSGNTIYF.

This clone has a single count. The chain combines TRBV6-5 with TRBJ2-5, with 8 nucleotides matching TRBD1. With V trimmed by 4 bases and J by 5 bases, 6 bases remained unmatched. The germline V gene has CDR1 MNHEY and CDR2 SVGAGI. This CDR3 comprises 14 residues. The DNA of the CDR3 is TGTGCCAGCAGTTGGGACAGGTGGTGGGAGACCCAGTACTTC. As protein: CASSWDRWWETQYF.

This chain links TRBV9 with TRBJ1-4, with D possibly matching TRBD1 (6 bases). Between the trimmed V and J ends, which lost 0 bases and 5 bases, there was a span of 14 bases. CDR3 size: 16 residues. Germline V gives CDR1 SGDLS, CDR2 YYNGEE. In DNA, the CDR3 is TGTGCCAGCAGCGTAGATCAGGGGCATTCGAATGAAAAACTGTTTTTT. This gives the protein CASSVDQGHSNEKLFF.

This chain uses TRBV18 with TRBJ1-2, with D maybe TRBD1 (5 bases). The CDR3 totals 14 residues. V dropped 3 bases and J dropped 5 bases, with 13 bases sitting between them. Germline assignment: CDR1 KGHSH and CDR2 LQKENI. DNA of the CDR3: TGTGCCAGCTCACCCGGGACTCAGGCTTATGGCTACACCTTC. Protein: CASSPGTQAYGYTF.

The rearrangement joins TRBV5-1 to TRBJ2-3; TRBD2 matches 9 bases. Germline V gene lookup returns CDR1 SGHRS and CDR2 YFSETQ. J lost 2 bases, V lost 0 bases, and 1 base had no gene match. This CDR3 is built from 15 residues. The CDR3 coding sequence is TGCGCCAGCAGCTTGGCGGGACTAGCCACAGATACGCAGTATTTT. It is translated as CASSLAGLATDTQYF.

This clone was found once. The chain carries TRBV7-2 and TRBJ2-3; either TRBD1 or TRBD2 may supply D (5 bases each). The CDR3 consists of 15 residues. Germline values: CDR1 SGHTA, CDR2 FQGNSA. V lost 7 bases and J lost 0, with 14 bases in between. For the CDR3, the DNA is TGTGCCAGCACCCGGCCCGGGGCTAGCACAGATACGCAGTATTTT. Its translation is CASTRPGASTDTQYF. Filled out from reference TRBV7-2 and TRBJ2-3, the complete variable domain reads GAGVSQSPSNKVTEKGKDVELRCDPISGHTALYWYRQSLGQGLEFLIYFQGNSAPDKSGLPSDRFSAERTGGSVSTLTIQRTQQEDSAVYLCASTRPGASTDTQYFGPGTRLTVL.

This clone turned up a few times. This chain connects TRBV9 to TRBJ2-3; D may be TRBD1 or TRBD2 (5 bases each). Germline V gives CDR1 SGDLS, CDR2 YYNGEE. This CDR3 region has 16 residues. V shed 4 bases and J shed 4 bases, with 19 bases lying between them. CDR3 coding DNA: TGTGCCAGCAGCCCCCCACTGGGACGGGCAGCAGATACGCAGTATTTT. Translated: CASSPPLGRAADTQYF. The full variable domain, its missing parts supplied by reference TRBV9 and TRBJ2-3, is DSGVTQTPKHLITATGQRVTLRCSPRSGDLSVYWYQQSLDQGLQFLIQYYNGEERAKGNILERFSAQQFPDLHSELNLSSLELGDSALYFCASSPPLGRAADTQYFGPGTRLTVL.

This chain links TRBV4-2 with TRBJ2-3; the match to TRBD2 covers 8 bases. V lost 1 base and J lost 0; bases outside the gene matches: 6. The CDR3 extends over 17 amino acids. In germline, CDR1 is LGHNA, CDR2 YNFKEQ. The chain's CDR3 is CASSQGTSGYSTDTQYF. The CDR3 region has the DNA TGTGCCAGCAGCCAAGGAACTAGCGGATATAGCACAGATACGCAGTATTTT.

This chain links TRBV11-2 with TRBJ2-7; D gene unclear. CDR1 and CDR2 (germline): SGHAT, FQNNGV. V lost 3 bases, J lost 4 bases, and 7 bases lay in between. The length of the CDR3 is 12 residues. For the CDR3, the DNA is TGTGCCAGCAGCTTCTCCGGGTACGAGCAGTACTTC. It is translated as CASSFSGYEQYF.

This chain connects TRBV5-4 to TRBJ2-7; no clear D. With 2 bases removed from V and 2 bases from J, the gap between germline ends came to 14 bases. The CDR3 extends over 15 amino acids. In germline, CDR1 is SGHNT, CDR2 YYREEE (reference sequence). The CDR3, as DNA: TGTGCCAGCAGCTTTGGCCCCTCCCAGCCCTACGAGCAGTACTTC. This translates into CASSFGPSQPYEQYF. The full variable domain, with the rest looked up from reference TRBV5-4 and TRBJ2-7, is ETGVTQSPTHLIKTRGQQVTLRCSSQSGHNTVSWYQQALGQGPQFIFQYYREEENGRGNFPPRFSGLQFPNYSSELNVNALELDDSALYLCASSFGPSQPYEQYFGPGTRLTVT.

V gene TRBV7-9 combines with J gene TRBJ2-2, with D maybe TRBD1 (5 bases). CDR1 and CDR2 from the germline V gene are SEHNR and FQNEAQ (reference sequence). The CDR3 has 16 amino acids. Trimming cost V 5 bases and J 4 bases, with 17 bases left between them. This CDR3 is CASSADSRSFTGELFF. CDR3 DNA: TGTGCCAGCAGCGCCGACAGCAGAAGTTTCACCGGGGAGCTGTTTTTT.

J is TRBJ1-1 and V is TRBV7-8; D unclear. The CDR3 loop spans 13 amino acids. V was clipped by 8 bases and J by 0 bases, with 10 bases between them. Germline V gene data show CDR1 as SGHVS and CDR2 as FQNEAQ. In DNA, the CDR3 is TGTGCCAGCCGCCCGAGGATGAACACTGAAGCTTTCTTT. Translation: CASRPRMNTEAFF.

The genes are TRBV9 and TRBJ2-1; 10 bases align to TRBD1. The CDR3 loop spans 18 amino acids. J gave up 0 bases and V 0 bases, and 6 bases lay outside the gene matches. CDR1 and CDR2 (germline): SGDLS, YYNGEE. CDR3 residues: CASSVALGQGRSYNEQFF. The CDR3 bases are TGTGCCAGCAGCGTAGCCCTGGGACAGGGGCGCTCCTACAATGAGCAGTTCTTC.

This chain joins TRBV9 and TRBJ2-7; 8 nucleotides align to TRBD2. Germline V gene lookup returns CDR1 SGDLS and CDR2 YYNGEE. The trim removed 3 bases at V and 7 bases at J, leaving 6 bases unmatched. This CDR3 comprises 13 residues. DNA for the CDR3: TGTGCCAGCAGCGGGGCCGGGAGGGCGGAGCAGTACTTC. This encodes CASSGAGRAEQYF. The full variable domain, completed using reference TRBV9 and TRBJ2-7, is DSGVTQTPKHLITATGQRVTLRCSPRSGDLSVYWYQQSLDQGLQFLIQYYNGEERAKGNILERFSAQQFPDLHSELNLSSLELGDSALYFCASSGAGRAEQYFGPGTRLTVT.

The rearrangement uses TRBV28 and TRBJ1-2; 8 nucleotides agree with TRBD1. CDR3 length: 14 amino acids. Germline lookup yields CDR1 MDHEN and CDR2 SYDVKM. J gave up 5 bases and V 1 base, and 3 bases lay outside the gene matches. CDR3 sequence reads: CASSLSDRGYGYTF. CDR3 sequence (DNA): TGTGCCAGCAGTTTATCCGACAGGGGTTATGGCTACACCTTC.

The V gene is TRBV29-1, the J gene TRBJ1-1; D is uncertain. Germline V gives CDR1 SQVTM, CDR2 ANQGSEA. The ends were cut back, 6 bases at V and 10 bases at J, with 12 bases in the middle. CDR3 size: 10 residues. The CDR3 bases are TGCAGCGTGGAACAGAAGGGAGCTTTCTTT. It yields the protein CSVEQKGAFF.